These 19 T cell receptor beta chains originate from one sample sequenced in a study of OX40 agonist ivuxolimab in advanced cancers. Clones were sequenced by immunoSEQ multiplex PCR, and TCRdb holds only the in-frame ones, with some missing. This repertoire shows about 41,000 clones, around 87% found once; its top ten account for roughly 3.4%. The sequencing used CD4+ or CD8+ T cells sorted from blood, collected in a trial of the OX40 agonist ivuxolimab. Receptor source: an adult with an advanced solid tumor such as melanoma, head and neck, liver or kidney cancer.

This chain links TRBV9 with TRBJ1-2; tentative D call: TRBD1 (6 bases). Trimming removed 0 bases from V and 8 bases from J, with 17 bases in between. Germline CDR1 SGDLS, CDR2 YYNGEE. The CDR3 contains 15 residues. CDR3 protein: CASSVEARGLEGYTF. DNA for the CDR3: TGTGCCAGCAGCGTAGAGGCCAGGGGCCTGGAGGGCTACACCTTC.

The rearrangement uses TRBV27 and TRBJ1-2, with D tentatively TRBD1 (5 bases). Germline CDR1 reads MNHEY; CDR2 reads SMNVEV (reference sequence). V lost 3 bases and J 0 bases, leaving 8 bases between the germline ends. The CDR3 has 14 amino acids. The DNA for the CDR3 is TGTGCCAGCAGTTTGACAGTTTCTAACTATGGCTACACCTTC. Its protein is CASSLTVSNYGYTF.

DNA of the CDR3: TGTGCCAGCAGTGATGGCGGGCACTATGGCTACACCTTC. It yields the protein CASSDGGHYGYTF. The chain uses TRBV2 and TRBJ1-2; no firm D call. CDR1 is SNHLY and CDR2 is FYNNEI in the germline V gene. V was clipped by 3 bases and J by 3 bases, with 8 bases between them. The CDR3 has 13 amino acids.

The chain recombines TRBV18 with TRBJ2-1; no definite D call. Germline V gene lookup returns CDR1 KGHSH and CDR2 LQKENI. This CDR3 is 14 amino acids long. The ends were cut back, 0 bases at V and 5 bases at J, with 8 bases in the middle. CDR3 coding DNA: TGTGCCAGCTCACCACCCGTTATACACAATGAGCAGTTCTTC. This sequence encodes CASSPPVIHNEQFF.

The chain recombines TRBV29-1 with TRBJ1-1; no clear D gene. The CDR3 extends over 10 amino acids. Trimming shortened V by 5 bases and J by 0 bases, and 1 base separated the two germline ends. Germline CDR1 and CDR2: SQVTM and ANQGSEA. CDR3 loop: CSVLNTEAFF. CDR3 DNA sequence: TGCAGCGTTCTGAACACTGAAGCTTTCTTT.

CDR3 sequence: CASSLVGIPTSSNEQFF. CDR3 coding DNA: TGTGCCAGCAGCTTAGTAGGGATTCCGACTAGCTCCAATGAGCAGTTCTTC. The chain is built from TRBV7-9 and TRBJ2-1; the match to TRBD2 covers 7 bases. V lost 1 base and J lost 6; bases outside the gene matches: 12. The germline CDR1 and CDR2 sequences are SEHNR and FQNEAQ (reference sequence). CDR3 length: 17 amino acids. The variable domain in full, completed from reference TRBV7-9 and TRBJ2-1, reads DTGVSQNPRHKITKRGQNVTFRCDPISEHNRLYWYRQTLGQGPEFLTYFQNEAQLEKSRLLSDRFSAERPKGSFSTLEIQRTEQGDSAMYLCASSLVGIPTSSNEQFFGPGTRLTVL.

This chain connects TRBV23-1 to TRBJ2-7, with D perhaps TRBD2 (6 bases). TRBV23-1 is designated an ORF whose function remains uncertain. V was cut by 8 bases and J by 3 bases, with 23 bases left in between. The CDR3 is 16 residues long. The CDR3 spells CASCQPPGRLIYEQYF. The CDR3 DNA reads TGCGCCAGCTGCCAGCCGCCCGGGAGACTTATCTACGAGCAGTACTTC.

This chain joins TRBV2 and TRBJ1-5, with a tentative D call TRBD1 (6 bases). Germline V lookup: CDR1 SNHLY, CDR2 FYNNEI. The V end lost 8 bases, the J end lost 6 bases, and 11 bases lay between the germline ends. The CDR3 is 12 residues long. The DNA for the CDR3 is TGTGCCAGCGCCACAGGGTCTCAGCCCCAGCATTTT. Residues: CASATGSQPQHF.

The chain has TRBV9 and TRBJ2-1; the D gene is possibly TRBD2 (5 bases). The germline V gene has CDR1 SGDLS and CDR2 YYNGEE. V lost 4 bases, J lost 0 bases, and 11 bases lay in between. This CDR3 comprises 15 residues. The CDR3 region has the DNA TGTGCCAGCAGCCGATTTGAGGGCTCCTACAATGAGCAGTTCTTC. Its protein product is CASSRFEGSYNEQFF.

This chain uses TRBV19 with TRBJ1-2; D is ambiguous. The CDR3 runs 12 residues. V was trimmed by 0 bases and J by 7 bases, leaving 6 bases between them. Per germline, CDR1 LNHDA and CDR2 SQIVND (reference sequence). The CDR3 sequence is CASSIEGFGYTF. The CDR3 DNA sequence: TGTGCCAGTAGTATAGAGGGCTTTGGCTACACCTTC.

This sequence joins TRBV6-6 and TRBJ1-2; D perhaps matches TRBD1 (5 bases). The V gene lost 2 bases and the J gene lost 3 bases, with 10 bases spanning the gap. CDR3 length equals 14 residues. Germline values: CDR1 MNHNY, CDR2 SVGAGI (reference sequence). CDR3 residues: CASSYPEQDYGYTF. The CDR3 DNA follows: TGTGCCAGCAGTTACCCCGAACAGGACTATGGCTACACCTTC.

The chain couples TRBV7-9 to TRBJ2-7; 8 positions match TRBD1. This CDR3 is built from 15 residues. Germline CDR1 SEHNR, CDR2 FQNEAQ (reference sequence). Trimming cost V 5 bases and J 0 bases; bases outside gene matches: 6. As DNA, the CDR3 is TGTGCCAGCAGCATCACAGGGGGGAACTCCTACGAGCAGTACTTC. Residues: CASSITGGNSYEQYF.

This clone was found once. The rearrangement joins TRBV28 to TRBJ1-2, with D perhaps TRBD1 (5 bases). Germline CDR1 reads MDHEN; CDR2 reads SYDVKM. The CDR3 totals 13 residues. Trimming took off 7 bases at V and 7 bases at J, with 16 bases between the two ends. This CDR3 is CASMGRTPRGYTF. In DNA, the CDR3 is TGTGCCAGCATGGGACGGACTCCCCGTGGCTACACCTTC.

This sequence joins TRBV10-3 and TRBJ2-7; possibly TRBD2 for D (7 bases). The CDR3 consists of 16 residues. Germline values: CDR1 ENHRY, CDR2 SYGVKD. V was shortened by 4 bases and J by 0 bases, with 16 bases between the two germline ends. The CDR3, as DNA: TGTGCCATCAGTGGGGGCGAGGGGGGGAGCTCCTACGAGCAGTACTTC. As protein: CAISGGEGGSSYEQYF.

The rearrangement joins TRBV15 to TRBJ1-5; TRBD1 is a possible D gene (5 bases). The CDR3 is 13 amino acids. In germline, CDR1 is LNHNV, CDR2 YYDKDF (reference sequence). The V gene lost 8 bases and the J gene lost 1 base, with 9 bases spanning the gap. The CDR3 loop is CATGGGSNQPQHF. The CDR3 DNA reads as TGTGCCACCGGGGGGGGGAGCAATCAGCCCCAGCATTTT.

CDR3 residues: CASSEQGAGYTF. The CDR3 DNA reads as TGTGCCAGCAGTGAACAGGGGGCTGGCTACACCTTC. J is TRBJ1-2 and V is TRBV7-2, with 9 bases identical to TRBD1. J gave up 7 bases and V 6 bases, and 3 bases lay outside the gene matches. Germline V CDR1 and CDR2: SGHTA, FQGNSA. The CDR3 contains 12 residues.

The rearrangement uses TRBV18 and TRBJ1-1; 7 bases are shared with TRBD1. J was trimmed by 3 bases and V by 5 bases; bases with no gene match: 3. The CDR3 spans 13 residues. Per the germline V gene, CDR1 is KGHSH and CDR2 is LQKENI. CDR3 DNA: TGTGCCAGCTCAAGCCAGGGGGACACTGAAGCTTTCTTT. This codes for CASSSQGDTEAFF.

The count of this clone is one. CDR3 sequence: CASRRRQGAGIQETQYF. CDR3 coding DNA: TGTGCCAGCAGGAGGCGCCAGGGGGCAGGCATCCAAGAGACCCAGTACTTC. The genes are TRBV27 and TRBJ2-5; 8 bases match TRBD1. Germline V gene sequence: CDR1 MNHEY, CDR2 SMNVEV (reference sequence). CDR3 size: 17 residues. Trimming cost V 6 bases and J 1 base; bases outside gene matches: 13.

The CDR3 coding sequence is TGTGCCAGCAGTCAACCTGGGACGCCCCAGCCCCAGCATTTT. Its protein is CASSQPGTPQPQHF. The genes are TRBV6-5 and TRBJ1-5; maybe TRBD1 (5 bases). The germline V gene encodes CDR1 MNHEY and CDR2 SVGAGI. CDR3 size: 14 residues. V was pared by 5 bases and J by 7 bases, with 15 bases between.